The T cell receptor (beta chain) under discussion was sequenced for a study of human T cells and chemical hapten exposure. Study observations and caveats: Compared with pre-sensitization or healthy control sets, expanded TCRs clustered more.

As concerns this clonotype: No antigen is known for it.

Trimming shortened V by 2 bases and J by 10 bases, and 8 bases separated the two germline ends. CDR1 is GTSNPN and CDR2 is SVGIG in the germline V gene (reference sequence). The CDR3 sequence is 10 residues long. Stated time point: pre-sensitization, week 0. Indicated treatment: therapeutic diphenylcyclopropenone sensitization with weekly scalp DPC. Each CDR3 protein gets one entry after TCRdb re-called the RACE reads with MiXCR. The sample has about 260,000 distinct CDR3 sequences, about 9% seen once; the top ten hold over 2%. The material sequenced was whole blood, taken in connection with sensitization to the hapten diphenylcyclopropenone (DPC). The origin of this receptor is a woman aged 40 to 50 with alopecia areata. Some clones in this sample may be carry-over from other donors' samples. The V call is TRBV30, the J call TRBJ1-1; the D gene is possibly TRBD1 (5 bases). CDR3 in amino acids: CAWSRGVAFF. Here the CDR3 DNA reads TGTGCCTGGAGTCGGGGGGTAGCTTTCTTT.